The rows below give T cell receptor beta chains drawn from one sample of a study of blood T cell repertoires in COVID-19. Measured with immunoSEQ multiplex PCR; TCRdb has only the in-frame clones, and not every one. The sample holds approximately 250,000 clones, less than 90% seen once. Sequences were obtained from peripheral blood. All receptors come from a man between 60 and 75 years old who had recovered from COVID-19. Both conserved end residues are part of each CDR3. Each record gives: D gene, V gene, clone size, J gene, CDR3 DNA, CDR3 protein. A D gene is named only where the DNA matches it firmly. Clone sizes are given selectively: once, few, many, or a class where the clone is expanded.

-	TRBV7-8	-	TRBJ2-3	TGTGCCAGCAGCTTACGGTCCCCAGATACGCAGTATTTT	CASSLRSPDTQYF
-	TRBV30	-	TRBJ2-7	TGTGCCTGGCAAGCTAAACGCGAGCAGTACTTC	CAWQAKREQYF
-	TRBV4-2	-	TRBJ2-1	TGTGCCAGCAGCCAAGACCGGGCTAGCACCTACAATGAGCAGTTCTTC	CASSQDRASTYNEQFF
TRBD2	TRBV2	-	TRBJ2-1	TGTGCCAGCAGAGGACTAGCGGGAACTCAAGACAATGAGCAGTTCTTC	CASRGLAGTQDNEQFF
TRBD1	TRBV5-5	-	TRBJ2-7	TGTGCCAGCAGCTTGGGGGGGACAGGGAGGGAGAACGAGCAGTACTTC	CASSLGGTGRENEQYF
TRBD2	TRBV5-1	-	TRBJ2-1	TGCGCCAGCAGCAGCGGGACTAGCGGGATGTACGATGAGCAGTTCTTC	CASSSGTSGMYDEQFF
TRBD2	TRBV11-3	-	TRBJ2-2	TGTGCCAGCAGCTTAGATGGACTAGCGGGTACCGGGGAGCTGTTTTTT	CASSLDGLAGTGELFF
-	TRBV7-6	-	TRBJ2-5	TGTGCCAGCAGCTTATCCGCTAGAGAGACCCAGTACTTC	CASSLSARETQYF
-	TRBV3-1/TRBV3-2	-	TRBJ2-7	TGTGCCAGCAGCCGGAGGAGCTCCTACGAGCAGTACTTC	CASSRRSSYEQYF
TRBD1	TRBV28	-	TRBJ2-1	TGTGCCAGCAGTTTATGGGGACAGGGAATGAGCAATGAGCAGTTCTTC	CASSLWGQGMSNEQFF
TRBD2	TRBV5-8	-	TRBJ2-3	TGTGCCAGCAGCTACGTACTAGCGGGAGGGCAAGATACGCAGTATTTT	CASSYVLAGGQDTQYF
-	TRBV6-1	-	TRBJ2-1	TGTGCCAGCAGTCGGGACTCCAATGAGCAGTTCTTC	CASSRDSNEQFF
-	TRBV7-2	-	TRBJ1-1	TGTGCCAGCAAGTACCAGGGCCACACTGAAGCTTTCTTT	CASKYQGHTEAFF
-	TRBV21-1	-	TRBJ2-7	TGTGCCAGCAGAAAGACCGGGACTAGCGGTCCTCAGAGCTCCTACGAGCAGTACTTC	CASRKTGTSGPQSSYEQYF
-	TRBV4-1	-	TRBJ2-7	TGCGCCAGCAGCCACGTGGGGGGAAACTCCTACGAGCAGTACTTC	CASSHVGGNSYEQYF
TRBD1	TRBV19	-	TRBJ1-5	TGTGCCAGTAGACGGGACAGGGGGAACAATCAGCCCCAGCATTTT	CASRRDRGNNQPQHF
TRBD2	TRBV5-4	-	TRBJ2-7	TGTGCCAGCAGCTTGGTGGGGGGGACTAGCGGGATCTACGAGCAGTACTTC	CASSLVGGTSGIYEQYF
-	TRBV21-1	-	TRBJ2-2	TGTGCCAGCAGCGCCAGCACCGGGGAGCTGTTTTTT	CASSASTGELFF
TRBD1	TRBV29-1	few	TRBJ2-7	TGCAGTGTCGGGACAGCATACGAGCAGTACTTC	CSVGTAYEQYF
TRBD1	TRBV5-1	once	TRBJ2-6	TGCGCCAGCAGCATAACAGGGGGCCCGGCCAACGTCCTGACTTTC	CASSITGGPANVLTF
-	TRBV13	-	TRBJ1-2	TGTGCCAGCAGCTCGGGAGGGGCTAACTATGGCTACACCTTC	CASSSGGANYGYTF
TRBD1	TRBV5-6	-	TRBJ2-5	TGTGCCAGCAGCCGACAGGGAACCAGAGATGGGGAGACCCAGTACTTC	CASSRQGTRDGETQYF
TRBD1	TRBV6-5	-	TRBJ2-7	TGTGCCAGCACCGCCGGGACAGGGAGTAGGTACGAGCAGTACTTC	CASTAGTGSRYEQYF
-	TRBV30	-	TRBJ2-1	TGTGCCTGGAGTGTACGTAGTGAGCAGTTCTTC	CAWSVRSEQFF
-	TRBV1	-	TRBJ1-2	TGCACCAGCAGCCAAGATTTTGTGCCGCGAGGAGGGTTCGACTATGGCTACACCTTC	CTSSQDFVPRGGFDYGYTF
TRBD2	TRBV6-5	once	TRBJ2-1	TGTGCCAGCAGTTCGACGGGAGGTTCGGCCGGTGAGCAGTTCTTC	CASSSTGGSAGEQFF
-	TRBV11-2	-	TRBJ1-1	TGTGCCAGCAGCTCCATTAGACAAACTGAAGCTTTCTTT	CASSSIRQTEAFF
-	TRBV18	-	TRBJ1-3	TGTGCCAGCTACATCGGAGCGGGGGGAAACACCATATATTTT	CASYIGAGGNTIYF
TRBD1	TRBV28	-	TRBJ2-7	TGTGCCAGCAGGGACGACAGGGGAACCTACGAGCAGTACTTC	CASRDDRGTYEQYF
TRBD2	TRBV7-6	-	TRBJ2-3	TGTGCCACCAAGAGCGGGACTAGCACAGATACGCAGTATTTT	CATKSGTSTDTQYF
TRBD1	TRBV7-9	-	TRBJ1-2	TGTGCCAGCAGCTTAGTGGGACAGAAGGTCGACGGCTACACCTTC	CASSLVGQKVDGYTF
TRBD1	TRBV2	-	TRBJ1-2	TGTGCCAGCAGAGCGGGACAGGGGGCGATTTTTGGCTACACCTTC	CASRAGQGAIFGYTF
TRBD2	TRBV2	-	TRBJ2-3	TGTGCCAGCAGGGGGAGCGGGAGGCGTGCAGATACGCAGTATTTT	CASRGSGRRADTQYF
-	TRBV27	-	TRBJ1-4	TGTGCCAGCAGACTTGGCTTGGGCGGGGATGAAAAACTGTTTTTT	CASRLGLGGDEKLFF
-	TRBV10-3	-	TRBJ1-2	TGTGCCACCTCCTTTATCGGGGAGGGTGGCTACACCTTC	CATSFIGEGGYTF
TRBD1	TRBV5-1	-	TRBJ1-5	TGCGCCAGCAGCCCGACAGGGGAGCCCCAGCATTTT	CASSPTGEPQHF
TRBD2	TRBV3-1/TRBV3-2	-	TRBJ2-3	TGTGCCAGCAGCCCTGGGACTACACCAGATACGCAGTATTTT	CASSPGTTPDTQYF
-	TRBV12-3/TRBV12-4	once	TRBJ1-1	TGTGCCAGCAGTTTGGGGACGGGGGTATCAGCTTTCTTT	CASSLGTGVSAFF
-	TRBV19	-	TRBJ2-7	TGTGCCAGTAGCACCCAGGGTTACTCCTACGAGCAGTACTTC	CASSTQGYSYEQYF
TRBD1	TRBV2	-	TRBJ1-2	TGTGCCAGCAGTACTAAACAGGGGGCTAGTGGCTACACCTTC	CASSTKQGASGYTF
-	TRBV28	-	TRBJ2-7	TGTGCCAGCAGCCGTGGAGCTGGAATTAACGAGCAGTACTTC	CASSRGAGINEQYF
TRBD1	TRBV6-5	-	TRBJ1-4	TGTGCCAGCAGAGAGAGGGACAGGTGGAATGAAAAACTGTTTTTT	CASRERDRWNEKLFF
-	TRBV28	-	TRBJ2-7	TGTGCCAGCAGTTGGCGGGCCTCCTACGAGCAGTACTTC	CASSWRASYEQYF
TRBD1	TRBV5-1	-	TRBJ2-5	TGCGCCAGCAGCCCCTTGACAGGGGGACAAGAGACCCAGTACTTC	CASSPLTGGQETQYF
TRBD1	TRBV10-2	-	TRBJ1-2	TGCGCCAGCCAATCCGGGACAGCCTATGGCTACACCTTC	CASQSGTAYGYTF
-	TRBV11-2	-	TRBJ1-1	TGTGCCAGCAGCTTAGTCCCGGGAATGGGCACTGAAGCTTTCTTT	CASSLVPGMGTEAFF
-	TRBV12-3/TRBV12-4	-	TRBJ2-7	TGTGCCAGCAGCCTCCCCCCGGGGGAGCAGTACTTC	CASSLPPGEQYF
-	TRBV7-9	-	TRBJ1-2	TGTGCCAGCTCCGACGGGTATGGCTACACCTTC	CASSDGYGYTF
-	TRBV28	-	TRBJ1-2	TGTGCCAGCAGTTTGGAGCGACAGGATGGCTACACCTTC	CASSLERQDGYTF
-	TRBV21-1	-	TRBJ2-1	TGTGCCAGCAGCAAAGGGCGGCTAGCGGGAGGGAATGAGCAGTTCTTC	CASSKGRLAGGNEQFF
TRBD1	TRBV2	-	TRBJ1-6	TGTGCCAGCAGTGCTCAGGGGGTTTCTTCACCCCTCCACTTT	CASSAQGVSSPLHF
TRBD1	TRBV29-1	-	TRBJ1-2	TGCAGCGTTATACAGGGGGTAGACTATGGCTACACCTTC	CSVIQGVDYGYTF
-	TRBV7-2	-	TRBJ1-2	TGTGCCAGCAGCTTAGGGGCAGGCCTTAGCTACACCTTC	CASSLGAGLSYTF
-	TRBV5-8	-	TRBJ2-3	TGTGCCAGCAGGGTTTTCGGTACAGATACGCAGTATTTT	CASRVFGTDTQYF